This is a list of T cell receptor beta chains from one sample in a study of OX40 agonist ivuxolimab in advanced cancers. TCRdb keeps only in-frame clones here, not all; method: immunoSEQ multiplex PCR. The sample lists approximately 76,000 clones; 86% were seen once. The specimen was CD4+ or CD8+ T cells sorted from blood, collected in a trial of the OX40 agonist ivuxolimab. The source is an adult with an advanced solid tumor such as melanoma, head and neck, liver or kidney cancer. Both conserved end residues are part of each CDR3. Fields, in order: clone size, V gene, D gene, J gene, CDR3 protein, CDR3 DNA. A D gene is named only where the DNA matches it firmly. The size entry is marked missing in some rows and otherwise reads once, few, many or a size class.

NA	TRBV5-1	NA	TRBJ1-1	CASSLESYTEAFF	TGCGCCAGCAGCTTGGAATCCTACACTGAAGCTTTCTTT
once	TRBV28	NA	TRBJ1-1	CASSVDARPEAFF	TGTGCCAGCAGTGTGGACGCCCGGCCAGAGGCTTTCTTT
few	TRBV10-3	NA	TRBJ2-5	CAISERGGETQYF	TGTGCCATCAGTGAGAGGGGGGGGGAGACCCAGTACTTC
NA	TRBV28	TRBD1	TRBJ1-2	CASSLMETGLKGYTF	TGTGCCAGCAGTTTAATGGAGACAGGGCTTAAAGGCTACACCTTC
NA	TRBV11-2	NA	TRBJ1-3	CASSPIRRSGNTIYF	TGTGCCAGCAGCCCTATAAGGCGTTCTGGAAACACCATATATTTT
NA	TRBV19	TRBD2	TRBJ2-7	CASSIEARAGGEQYF	TGTGCCAGTAGTATAGAGGCTCGAGCGGGAGGCGAGCAGTACTTC
NA	TRBV5-1	TRBD1	TRBJ2-7	CASSVRDRYEQYF	TGCGCCAGCAGCGTAAGGGACAGATACGAGCAGTACTTC
NA	TRBV27	NA	TRBJ2-3	CASSLYPVSTDTQYF	TGTGCCAGCAGTTTATACCCAGTTAGCACAGATACGCAGTATTTT
NA	TRBV5-1	TRBD2	TRBJ2-1	CASSFVGSGRGEQFF	TGCGCCAGCAGCTTTGTAGGTTCAGGGAGGGGTGAGCAGTTCTTC
NA	TRBV5-5	TRBD1	TRBJ1-1	CASSLGGGINTEAFF	TGTGCCAGCAGCTTGGGAGGGGGCATCAACACTGAAGCTTTCTTT
NA	TRBV7-2	TRBD2	TRBJ2-1	CASSLVAGGSNEQFF	TGTGCCAGCAGCTTAGTAGCGGGGGGGAGTAATGAGCAGTTCTTC
few	TRBV7-9	NA	TRBJ1-1	CASSLAKGEAEAFF	TGTGCCAGCAGCTTAGCGAAGGGGGAGGCTGAAGCTTTCTTT
NA	TRBV5-1	NA	TRBJ2-3	CASSLGAWGTDTQYF	TGCGCCAGCAGCTTGGGGGCTTGGGGCACAGATACGCAGTATTTT
few	TRBV7-2	NA	TRBJ1-1	CASSRQGYTEAFF	TGTGCCAGCAGCCGGCAGGGTTACACTGAAGCTTTCTTT
NA	TRBV23-1	TRBD2	TRBJ2-5	CASSQSDFPGGKETQYF	TGCGCCAGCAGTCAATCGGATTTCCCGGGGGGAAAAGAGACCCAGTACTTC
once	TRBV4-2	NA	TRBJ2-5	CASSQGGETQYF	TGTGCCAGCAGCCAAGGAGGAGAGACCCAGTACTTC
NA	TRBV6-5	NA	TRBJ1-5	CASSEGTHQRPQHF	TGTGCCAGCAGTGAAGGTACACACCAGCGGCCCCAGCATTTT
NA	TRBV18	NA	TRBJ2-3	CASSPPSTDTQYF	TGTGCCAGCTCACCCCCTAGCACAGATACGCAGTATTTT
NA	TRBV30	NA	TRBJ2-6	CAWSVPYARARANVLTF	TGTGCCTGGAGTGTGCCCTATGCCCGCGCCAGGGCCAACGTCCTGACTTTC
NA	TRBV18	NA	TRBJ1-2	CASSPILQGGQGYTF	TGTGCCAGCTCACCTATCCTACAGGGAGGGCAGGGCTACACCTTC
NA	TRBV6-5	NA	TRBJ1-1	CASSYSREHTEAFF	TGTGCCAGCAGTTACTCCCGGGAACACACTGAAGCTTTCTTT
NA	TRBV6-1	TRBD1	TRBJ1-1	CASRIQTGSTEAFF	TGTGCCAGCAGGATACAGACAGGGAGCACTGAAGCTTTCTTT
NA	TRBV6-5	NA	TRBJ2-7	CASSYSSTAVEQYF	TGTGCCAGCAGTTACTCTTCGACAGCCGTTGAGCAGTACTTC
NA	TRBV5-6	NA	TRBJ1-1	CASSYTDRTNTEAFF	TGTGCCAGCAGTTATACGGACAGAACGAACACTGAAGCTTTCTTT
NA	TRBV9	TRBD1	TRBJ2-2	CASSGNRGRGTGELFF	TGTGCCAGCAGCGGAAACAGGGGGCGCGGCACCGGGGAGCTGTTTTTT
NA	TRBV6-6	TRBD1	TRBJ2-2	CASTDRVSPVTGELFF	TGTGCCAGCACCGACAGGGTCTCCCCAGTTACCGGGGAGCTGTTTTTT
NA	TRBV29-1	TRBD1	TRBJ2-4	CSVVQGKNIQYF	TGCAGCGTTGTACAGGGGAAAAACATTCAGTACTTC
NA	TRBV30	NA	TRBJ2-2	CAWKGLSDTGELFF	TGTGCCTGGAAGGGGTTATCGGACACCGGGGAGCTGTTTTTT
few	TRBV4-2	NA	TRBJ1-3	CASSQAGPHSGNTIYF	TGTGCCAGCAGCCAGGCCGGGCCTCACTCTGGAAACACCATATATTTT
once	TRBV6-1	TRBD1	TRBJ1-1	CASRVGTGGNTEAFF	TGTGCCAGCAGAGTGGGGACAGGGGGAAACACTGAAGCTTTCTTT
NA	TRBV2	TRBD2	TRBJ2-7	CASRPRQGGTSGRAEQYF	TGTGCCAGCAGACCCCGACAGGGTGGGACTAGCGGGAGAGCCGAGCAGTACTTC
NA	TRBV5-1	TRBD2	TRBJ2-3	CASCRGGSGTDTQYF	TGCGCCAGCTGCCGGGGGGGAAGCGGCACAGATACGCAGTATTTT
NA	TRBV28	TRBD1	TRBJ2-1	CASSSSGQGGRNEQFF	TGTGCCAGCAGCTCTTCCGGACAGGGGGGACGCAATGAGCAGTTCTTC
NA	TRBV9	NA	TRBJ1-2	CASSVDLRGARHGYTF	TGTGCCAGCAGCGTAGATCTGAGGGGGGCAAGACATGGCTACACCTTC
once	TRBV30	NA	TRBJ1-2	CAWSAPGRTNYGYTF	TGTGCCTGGAGTGCCCCGGGACGGACTAACTATGGCTACACCTTC
NA	TRBV7-9	TRBD1	TRBJ1-5	CASSPTGNQPQHF	TGTGCCAGCAGCCCGACAGGGAACCAGCCCCAGCATTTT
NA	TRBV28	TRBD2	TRBJ2-5	CASRMTSGRYRETQYF	TGTGCCAGCAGAATGACTAGCGGGAGGTATAGAGAGACCCAGTACTTC
NA	TRBV21-1	NA	TRBJ2-2	CASSKGTGTTGELFF	TGTGCCAGCAGCAAAGGGACAGGAACCACCGGGGAGCTGTTTTTT
once	TRBV5-1	TRBD1	TRBJ2-2	CASSRDRNTGELFF	TGCGCCAGCAGCCGGGACAGGAACACCGGGGAGCTGTTTTTT
NA	TRBV6-1	NA	TRBJ1-1	CASGIRGVTEAFF	TGTGCCAGCGGTATTCGGGGGGTAACTGAAGCTTTCTTT
NA	TRBV6-5	NA	TRBJ2-7	CASSYSRGTYEQYF	TGTGCCAGCAGTTACTCGAGAGGGACCTACGAGCAGTACTTC
once	TRBV5-6	TRBD1	TRBJ2-1	CASSFRGLSYNEQFF	TGTGCCAGCAGCTTCAGGGGGCTCTCCTACAATGAGCAGTTCTTC
NA	TRBV19	NA	TRBJ1-2	CASSPRTVTNYGYTF	TGTGCCAGTAGTCCACGGACAGTGACAAACTATGGCTACACCTTC
NA	TRBV30	TRBD2	TRBJ2-2	CAWSVIRGANTGELFF	TGTGCCTGGAGTGTAATTCGGGGGGCGAACACCGGGGAGCTGTTTTTT
NA	TRBV5-1	NA	TRBJ1-2	CASRETLKLYGYTF	TGCGCCAGCAGAGAGACCCTAAAACTCTATGGCTACACCTTC